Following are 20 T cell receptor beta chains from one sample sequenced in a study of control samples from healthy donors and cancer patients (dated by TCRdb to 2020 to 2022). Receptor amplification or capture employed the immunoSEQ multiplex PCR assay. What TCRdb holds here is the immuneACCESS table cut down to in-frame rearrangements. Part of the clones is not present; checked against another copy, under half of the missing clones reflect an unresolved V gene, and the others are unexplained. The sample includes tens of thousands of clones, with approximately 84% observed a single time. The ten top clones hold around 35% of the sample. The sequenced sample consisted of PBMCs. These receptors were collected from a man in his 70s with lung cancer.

For the CDR3, the DNA is TGTGCCAGCAGTGCCGTGGGCCGGCCTGAAGCTTTCTTT. Its protein product is CASSAVGRPEAFF. The V call is TRBV27, the J call TRBJ1-1; D is ambiguous. Trimming removed 5 bases from V and 6 bases from J, with 13 bases in between. The CDR3 is 13 residues long. In germline, CDR1 is MNHEY, CDR2 SMNVEV (reference sequence).

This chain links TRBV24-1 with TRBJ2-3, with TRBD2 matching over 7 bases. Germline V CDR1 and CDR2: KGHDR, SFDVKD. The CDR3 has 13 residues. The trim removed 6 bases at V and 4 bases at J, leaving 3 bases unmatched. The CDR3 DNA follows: TGTGCCACCAGTTCCCGGGAGGCAGATACGCAGTATTTT. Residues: CATSSREADTQYF.

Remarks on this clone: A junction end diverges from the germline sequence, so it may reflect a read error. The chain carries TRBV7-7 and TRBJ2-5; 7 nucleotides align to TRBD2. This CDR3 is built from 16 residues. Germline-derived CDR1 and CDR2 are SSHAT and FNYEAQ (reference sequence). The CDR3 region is CASSLGAGESQETQYF. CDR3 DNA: TGTGCTAGCAGCTTAGGGGCGGGAGAGTCCCAAGAGACCCAGTACTTC.

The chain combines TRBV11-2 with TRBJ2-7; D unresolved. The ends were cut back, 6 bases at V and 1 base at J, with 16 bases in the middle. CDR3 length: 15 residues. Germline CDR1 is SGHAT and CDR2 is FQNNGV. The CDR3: CASRGGRVLSYEQYF. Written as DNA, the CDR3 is TGTGCCAGCAGGGGTGGACGAGTTCTATCCTACGAGCAGTACTTC.

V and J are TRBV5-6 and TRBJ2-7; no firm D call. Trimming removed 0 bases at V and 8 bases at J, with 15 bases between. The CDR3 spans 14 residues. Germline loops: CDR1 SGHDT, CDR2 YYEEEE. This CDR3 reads CASSLGHNPTQQYF. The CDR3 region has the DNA TGTGCCAGCAGCTTGGGTCATAACCCTACGCAGCAGTACTTC.

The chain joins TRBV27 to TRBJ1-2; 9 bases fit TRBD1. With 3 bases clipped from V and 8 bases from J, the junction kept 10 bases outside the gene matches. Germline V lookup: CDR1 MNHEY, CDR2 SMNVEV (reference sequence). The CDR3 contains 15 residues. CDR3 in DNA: TGTGCCAGCAGTTTTTTGGGACAGGGCGATTGGGGCTACACCTTC. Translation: CASSFLGQGDWGYTF.

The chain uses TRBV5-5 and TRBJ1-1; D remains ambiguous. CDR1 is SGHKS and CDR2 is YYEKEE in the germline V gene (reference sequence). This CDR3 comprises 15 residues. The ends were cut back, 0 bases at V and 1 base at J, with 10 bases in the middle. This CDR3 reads CASSLEAVWNTEAFF. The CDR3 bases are TGTGCCAGCAGCTTGGAGGCGGTATGGAACACTGAAGCTTTCTTT.

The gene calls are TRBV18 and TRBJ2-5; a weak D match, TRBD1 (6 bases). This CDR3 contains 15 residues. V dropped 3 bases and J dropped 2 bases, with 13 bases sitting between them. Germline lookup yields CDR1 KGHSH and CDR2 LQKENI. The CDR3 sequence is CASSPGQRTQETQYF. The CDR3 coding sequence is TGTGCCAGCTCACCCGGACAGCGAACTCAAGAGACCCAGTACTTC. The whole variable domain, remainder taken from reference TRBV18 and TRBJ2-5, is NAGVMQNPRHLVRRRGQEARLRCSPMKGHSHVYWYRQLPEEGLKFMVYLQKENIIDESGMPKERFSAEFPKEGPSILRIQQVVRGDSAAYFCASSPGQRTQETQYFGPGTRLLVL.

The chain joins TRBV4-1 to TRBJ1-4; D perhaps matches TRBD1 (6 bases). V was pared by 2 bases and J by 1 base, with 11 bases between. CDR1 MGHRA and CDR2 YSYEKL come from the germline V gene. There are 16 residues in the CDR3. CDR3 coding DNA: TGCGCCAGCAGCCAACAATCGACAGGAACTAATGAAAAACTGTTTTTT. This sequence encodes CASSQQSTGTNEKLFF.

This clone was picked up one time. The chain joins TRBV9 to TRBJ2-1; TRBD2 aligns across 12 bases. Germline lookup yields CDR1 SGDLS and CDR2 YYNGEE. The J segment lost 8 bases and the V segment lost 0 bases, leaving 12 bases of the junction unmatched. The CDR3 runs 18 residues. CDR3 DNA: TGTGCCAGCAGCGTAGGCCCTAGCGGGGGGGCCTGGTCGGATGAGCAGTTCTTC. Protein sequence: CASSVGPSGGAWSDEQFF. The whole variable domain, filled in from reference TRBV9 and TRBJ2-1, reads DSGVTQTPKHLITATGQRVTLRCSPRSGDLSVYWYQQSLDQGLQFLIQYYNGEERAKGNILERFSAQQFPDLHSELNLSSLELGDSALYFCASSVGPSGGAWSDEQFFGPGTRLTVL.

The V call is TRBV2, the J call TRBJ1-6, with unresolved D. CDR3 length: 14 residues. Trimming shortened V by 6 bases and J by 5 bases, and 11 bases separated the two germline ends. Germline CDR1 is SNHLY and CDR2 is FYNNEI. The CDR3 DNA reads TGTGCCAGCAGGCGGGCGTCCGATAATTCACCCCTCCACTTT. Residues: CASRRASDNSPLHF. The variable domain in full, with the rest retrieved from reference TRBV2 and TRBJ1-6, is EPEVTQTPSHQVTQMGQEVILRCVPISNHLYFYWYRQILGQKVEFLVSFYNNEISEKSEIFDDQFSVERPDGSNFTLKIRSTKLEDSAMYFCASRRASDNSPLHFGNGTRLTVT.

CDR3 in amino acids: CASSLGGPDSGNTIYF. In DNA form, the CDR3 reads TGTGCCAGCAGCTTAGGGGGACCGGACTCTGGAAACACCATATATTTT. The chain links TRBV7-9 to TRBJ1-3; TRBD1 is a possible D gene (5 bases). The V end lost 1 base, the J end lost 0 bases, and 10 bases lay between the germline ends. CDR1 and CDR2 (germline): SEHNR, FQNEAQ (reference sequence). The CDR3 is 16 amino acids.

CDR3 sequence: CASSVGLAGAVGELFF. The CDR3 DNA sequence: TGTGCCAGCAGCGTAGGACTAGCGGGGGCGGTCGGGGAGCTGTTTTTT. The chain recombines TRBV9 with TRBJ2-2; 12 bases are shared with TRBD2. CDR3 length: 16 residues. Germline assignment: CDR1 SGDLS and CDR2 YYNGEE. V lost 0 bases to trimming and J lost 7 bases; unmatched junction nucleotides: 4.

CDR3 nucleotide sequence: TGTGCCAGCAGCCCCAAGGGGGGAGACAGGGACAATCAGCCCCAGCATTTT. Its protein product is CASSPKGGDRDNQPQHF. The rearrangement uses TRBV21-1 and TRBJ1-5; TRBD1 is the table's D call, not checked against the DNA. TRBV21-1 is flagged as a pseudogene. This CDR3 is 17 amino acids long.

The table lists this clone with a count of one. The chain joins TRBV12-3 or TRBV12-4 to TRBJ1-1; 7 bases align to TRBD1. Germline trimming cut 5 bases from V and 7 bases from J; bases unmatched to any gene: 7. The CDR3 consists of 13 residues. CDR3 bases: TGTGCCAGCAGTCCCCCGGGGACAGATGAAGCTTTCTTT. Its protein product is CASSPPGTDEAFF.

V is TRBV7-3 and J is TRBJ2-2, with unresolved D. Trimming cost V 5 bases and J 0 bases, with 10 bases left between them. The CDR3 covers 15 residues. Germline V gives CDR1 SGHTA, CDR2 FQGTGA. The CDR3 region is CASSPSSANTGELFF. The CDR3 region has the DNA TGTGCCAGCAGCCCAAGCAGCGCGAACACCGGGGAGCTGTTTTTT.

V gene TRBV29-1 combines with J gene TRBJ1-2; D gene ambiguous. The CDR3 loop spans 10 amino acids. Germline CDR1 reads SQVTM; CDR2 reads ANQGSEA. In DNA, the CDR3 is TGCAGTGTCCCCGGAAATGGCTACACCTTC. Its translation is CSVPGNGYTF.

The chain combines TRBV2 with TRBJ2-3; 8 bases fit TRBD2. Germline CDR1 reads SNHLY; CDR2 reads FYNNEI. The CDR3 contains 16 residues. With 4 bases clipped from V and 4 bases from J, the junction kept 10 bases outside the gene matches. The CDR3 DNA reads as TGTGCCAGCAGTGTTCGACTAGCCGGGGGGGCAGATACGCAGTATTTT. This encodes CASSVRLAGGADTQYF.

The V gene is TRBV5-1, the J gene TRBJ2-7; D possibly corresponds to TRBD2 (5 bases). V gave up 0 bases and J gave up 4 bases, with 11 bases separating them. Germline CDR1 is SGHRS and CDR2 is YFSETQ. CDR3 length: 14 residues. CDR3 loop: CASSLVAGEYEQYF. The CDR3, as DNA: TGCGCCAGCAGCTTGGTTGCCGGGGAATACGAGCAGTACTTC.

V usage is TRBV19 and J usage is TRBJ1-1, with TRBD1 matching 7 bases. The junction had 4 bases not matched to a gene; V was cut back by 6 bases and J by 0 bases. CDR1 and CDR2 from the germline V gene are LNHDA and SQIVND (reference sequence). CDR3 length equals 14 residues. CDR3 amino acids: CASRRQGLNTEAFF. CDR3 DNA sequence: TGTGCCAGTAGAAGACAGGGATTGAACACTGAAGCTTTCTTT.